This TCR beta chain was obtained from a study of Graves' ophthalmopathy and Graves' hyperthyroidism. The CDR3 has 16 residues. V was trimmed by 0 bases and J by 1 base, leaving 12 bases between them. Per the germline V gene, CDR1 is LGHNT and CDR2 is FRNRAP. For repertoire sequencing, the TCR beta CDR3 regions were amplified from RNA transcripts. The library came from an HTBI-primed first-round RT-PCR and a second-round multiplex PCR. TCRdb ran MiXCR on the multiplex PCR reads and lists one entry per CDR3 protein. The sample holds 500,000 to 700,000 distinct CDR3 sequences; about 35% are singletons and the top ten take around 4%. Lactation, pregnancy, uncontrolled infections and other autoimmune diseases were all grounds for excluding patients.

V usage is TRBV12-5 and J usage is TRBJ1-1, with D maybe TRBD1 (5 bases). Specimen: peripheral blood or thyroid tissue (not recorded which). The clonotype was recovered from an adult man with Graves' hyperthyroidism. The CDR3 nucleotides read TGTGCTAGTGGTTTGGTACGGAGGGGCCGGAACACTGAAGCTTTCTTT. The encoded protein is CASGLVRRGRNTEAFF.